These 3 T cell receptor beta chains came from one sample sequenced in a study of identical twins. TCRdb used MiXCR to reprocess the 5' RACE reads, holding one entry per CDR3 protein. Of 700,000 or so distinct CDR3 sequences detected, over 8.5% appear once; the ten largest clones hold 0.8% to 1%. These data also featured in a second study, about yellow fever vaccine responses in identical twins.

The sample taken for sequencing was PBMCs. The receptors originated from a woman aged 18-29 years in good health.

V usage is TRBV5-1 and J usage is TRBJ1-4; 9 nucleotides match TRBD1. V lost 1 base to trimming and J lost 7 bases; unmatched junction nucleotides: 8. Germline V lookup: CDR1 SGHRS, CDR2 YFSETQ. This CDR3 comprises 16 residues. The CDR3 region has the DNA TGCGCCAGCAGCTTGTCCCCGGGACAGGGTAGTGAAAAACTGTTTTTT. This codes for CASSLSPGQGSEKLFF. Based on the CDR3 plus reference TRBV5-1 and TRBJ1-4, the full variable domain is KAGVTQTPRYLIKTRGQQVTLSCSPISGHRSVSWYQQTPGQGLQFLFEYFSETQRNKGNFPGRFSGRQFSNSRSEMNVSTLELGDSALYLCASSLSPGQGSEKLFFGSGTQLSVL.

V and J are TRBV27 and TRBJ1-5; possibly TRBD1 for D (6 bases). The CDR3 is 14 residues long. The germline V gene encodes CDR1 MNHEY and CDR2 SMNVEV (reference sequence). V was pared by 7 bases and J by 4 bases, with 14 bases between. The DNA for the CDR3 is TGTGCCAGCACCAAAGGCAGGGGAAATCAGCCCCAGCATTTT. This codes for CASTKGRGNQPQHF.

CDR3 residues: CSARWTDISYEQYF. The CDR3 DNA sequence: TGCAGTGCTAGATGGACAGACATTTCCTACGAGCAGTACTTC. The chain links TRBV20-1 to TRBJ2-7; tentatively, D is TRBD1 (6 bases). Trimming stripped 2 bases from V and 1 base from J, with 12 bases between. The V gene's germline CDR1 is DFQATT and CDR2 SNEGSKA (reference sequence). The CDR3 consists of 14 residues.